One sample yielded the 31 T cell receptor beta chains listed below, sequenced in a study of beta chain features in type 1 diabetes. No antigen has been assigned to these receptors. Findings and caveats of the study: TCRB CDR3s were moderately but significantly shorter in Type 1 diabetes patients in all four CD4+ subsets.

Expressed TCRB transcripts were sequenced after all isolated RNA was converted to cDNA. TCRdb's copy holds only in-frame clones and misses some; the assay was immunoSEQ multiplex PCR. The top ten clones hold less than 0.65% of a sample with approximately 100,000 clones, over 25% of them seen once. The sample was central memory CD4+ T cells from blood. These TCRs come from a woman between 18 and 29 years old with type 1 diabetes.

The V and J genes are TRBV6-5 and TRBJ1-4; D is possibly TRBD1 (6 bases). With 5 bases removed from V and 6 bases from J, the gap between germline ends came to 16 bases. CDR1 and CDR2 from the germline V gene are MNHEY and SVGAGI. The CDR3 contains 15 residues. The CDR3, as DNA: TGTGCCAGCAGTCAAACTGGACAGTGGGATGAAAAACTGTTTTTT. This codes for CASSQTGQWDEKLFF.

This clone was seen a handful of times. V is TRBV7-2 and J is TRBJ2-5; TRBD2 matches at 8 bases. The CDR3 is 17 amino acids. After removal of 1 base from V and 2 bases from J, the junction contained 9 bases not matched to a gene. In germline, CDR1 is SGHTA, CDR2 FQGNSA. The CDR3 nucleotides read TGTGCCAGCAGCTTAGGGGCAGCGAGCGGGGGTCAAGAGACCCAGTACTTC. It specifies CASSLGAASGGQETQYF. Using reference TRBV7-2 and TRBJ2-5 for the parts outside the CDR3, the full variable domain is GAGVSQSPSNKVTEKGKDVELRCDPISGHTALYWYRQSLGQGLEFLIYFQGNSAPDKSGLPSDRFSAERTGGSVSTLTIQRTQQEDSAVYLCASSLGAASGGQETQYFGPGTRLLVL.

Only a few counts were recorded for this clone. The V and J genes are TRBV7-9 and TRBJ1-2, with no clear D. The germline V gene has CDR1 SEHNR and CDR2 FQNEAQ (reference sequence). V lost 4 bases to trimming and J lost 7 bases, with 16 bases between them. The CDR3 runs to 14 residues. CDR3 in amino acids: CASSSRVVEGGYTF. The DNA of the CDR3 is TGTGCCAGCAGCTCGAGGGTGGTCGAAGGTGGCTACACCTTC. Looking up the rest from reference TRBV7-9 and TRBJ1-2 gives the full variable domain: DTGVSQNPRHKITKRGQNVTFRCDPISEHNRLYWYRQTLGQGPEFLTYFQNEAQLEKSRLLSDRFSAERPKGSFSTLEIQRTEQGDSAMYLCASSSRVVEGGYTFGSGTRLTVV.

This rearrangement joins TRBV4-3 to TRBJ2-3; 8 positions agree with TRBD2. Unmatched junction bases numbered 8, after V lost 5 bases and J lost 1 base. CDR3 length equals 16 residues. Germline lookup yields CDR1 LGHNA and CDR2 YSLEER. CDR3 region: CASSSRAGGGTDTQYF. CDR3 DNA sequence: TGCGCCAGCAGCTCGCGTGCGGGAGGAGGCACAGATACGCAGTATTTT.

The chain combines TRBV7-2 with TRBJ2-2; 7 bases map to TRBD1. J was trimmed by 5 bases and V by 3 bases; bases with no gene match: 6. This CDR3 is 15 amino acids long. CDR1 is SGHTA, CDR2 FQGNSA, per germline. In nucleotides, the CDR3 is TGTGCCAGCAGCTTCGACAGGGCTTCTACCGGGGAGCTGTTTTTT. Its protein product is CASSFDRASTGELFF.

This clone appeared a few times. V gene TRBV27 combines with J gene TRBJ2-7, with TRBD2 identical over 7 bases. Germline CDR1 MNHEY, CDR2 SMNVEV (reference sequence). This CDR3 spans 16 amino acids. With V trimmed by 0 bases and J by 4 bases, 9 bases remained unmatched. CDR3 coding DNA: TGTGCCAGCAGTTTATCCGGCGGGAGCCCATGGTACGAGCAGTACGTC. Its translation: CASSLSGGSPWYEQYV.

The table lists this clone with a few counts. The chain links TRBV28 to TRBJ2-5; tentatively, D is TRBD1 (5 bases). The CDR3 is made up of 15 amino acids. The germline CDR1 and CDR2 sequences are MDHEN and SYDVKM. V lost 7 bases to trimming and J lost 1 base, with 16 bases between them. The CDR3 DNA is TGTGCCAGCAACACCGGCACAGGTTTCCAAGAGACCCAGTACTTC. As protein: CASNTGTGFQETQYF.

This clone was detected only a few times. The chain combines TRBV30 with TRBJ2-6; TRBD1 agrees at 8 bases. Germline lookup yields CDR1 GTSNPN and CDR2 SVGIG (reference sequence). CDR3 length equals 17 residues. Trimming cost V 4 bases and J 2 bases; bases outside gene matches: 10. The CDR3 coding sequence is TGTGCCTGGAAAGACCGGGACAGGATGACTGGGGCCAACGTCCTGACTTTC. This translates into CAWKDRDRMTGANVLTF.

This chain connects TRBV5-1 to TRBJ1-1, with unresolved D. Trimming cost V 1 base and J 1 base, with 8 bases left between them. This CDR3 has 14 amino acids. Germline assignment: CDR1 SGHRS and CDR2 YFSETQ. The CDR3 sequence is CASSLSVPNTEAFF. CDR3 DNA sequence: TGCGCCAGCAGCTTGTCTGTCCCGAACACTGAAGCTTTCTTT.

This clone was counted only a few times. The chain employs TRBV11-3 and TRBJ2-5; weak D call: TRBD1 (5 bases). The CDR3 runs to 16 residues. V lost 1 base and J lost 3, with 15 bases in between. The germline V gene has CDR1 SGHNT and CDR2 YENEEA. The CDR3 DNA follows: TGTGCCAGCAGCTTAGGGCAGGGTAACACCGAAGAGACCCAGTACTTC. It yields the protein CASSLGQGNTEETQYF.

The chain carries TRBV4-2 and TRBJ1-2; D is ambiguous. Trimming removed 4 bases at V and 2 bases at J, with 20 bases between. The CDR3 is 17 residues long. Germline V CDR1 and CDR2: LGHNA, YNFKEQ. The CDR3 DNA follows: TGTGCCAGCAGCCGCGAGGAGGGAGGGATTCAGAACTATGGCTACACCTTC. It encodes CASSREEGGIQNYGYTF.

The chain is built from TRBV9 and TRBJ2-1, with 11 bases fitting TRBD2. Germline CDR1 SGDLS, CDR2 YYNGEE. This CDR3 spans 15 amino acids. V was pared by 2 bases and J by 6 bases, with 4 bases of the junction left unmatched. The CDR3 nucleotides are TGTGCCAGCAGCGTGGGACTAGCGGCCCCCAATGAGCAGTTCTTC. The encoded protein is CASSVGLAAPNEQFF.

This clone came up a few times. The rearrangement links TRBV5-4 to TRBJ2-1; D call uncertain. The germline V and J ends were trimmed by 1 base and 9 bases, with 11 bases remaining between them. Germline V gene sequence: CDR1 SGHNT, CDR2 YYREEE (reference sequence). This CDR3 is built from 13 residues. The CDR3: CASSLFGPGEQFF. In DNA, the CDR3 is TGTGCCAGCAGCTTGTTTGGTCCGGGTGAGCAGTTCTTC.

DNA of the CDR3: TGTGCCAGCTCACCACGGACTAGCGGGAGGGCCTCGCAAGAGACCCAGTACTTC. Residues: CASSPRTSGRASQETQYF. The V call is TRBV18, the J call TRBJ2-5; TRBD2 matches at 15 bases. The germline V gene encodes CDR1 KGHSH and CDR2 LQKENI. The junction had 5 bases not matched to a gene; V was cut back by 1 base and J by 2 bases. CDR3 length equals 18 residues. Combining the CDR3 with reference TRBV18 and TRBJ2-5 gives the whole variable domain NAGVMQNPRHLVRRRGQEARLRCSPMKGHSHVYWYRQLPEEGLKFMVYLQKENIIDESGMPKERFSAEFPKEGPSILRIQQVVRGDSAAYFCASSPRTSGRASQETQYFGPGTRLLVL.

The CDR3 protein is CASSEYGQGVGVGANVLTF. The CDR3 DNA follows: TGTGCCAGCAGTGAGTACGGACAGGGGGTTGGAGTTGGGGCCAACGTCCTGACTTTC. V and J are TRBV6-1 and TRBJ2-6; TRBD1 agrees at 10 bases. Germline assignment: CDR1 MNHNS and CDR2 SASEGT. V was pared by 3 bases and J by 3 bases, with 11 bases of the junction left unmatched. CDR3 size: 19 residues.

The rearrangement joins TRBV18 to TRBJ2-1, with 8 bases aligning to TRBD2. This CDR3 spans 16 amino acids. Looked up from germline, CDR1 is KGHSH and CDR2 is LQKENI. V was pared by 2 bases and J by 8 bases, with 11 bases of the junction left unmatched. CDR3 sequence (DNA): TGTGCCAGCTCACCAGGGAGGCGGGGGGCGCGAGATGAGCAGTTCTTC. Translating gives CASSPGRRGARDEQFF. Supplemented by reference TRBV18 and TRBJ2-1, the full variable domain reads NAGVMQNPRHLVRRRGQEARLRCSPMKGHSHVYWYRQLPEEGLKFMVYLQKENIIDESGMPKERFSAEFPKEGPSILRIQQVVRGDSAAYFCASSPGRRGARDEQFFGPGTRLTVL.

The CDR3 here is CASRTGTGSLAGELFF. The CDR3 region has the DNA TGTGCCAGCAGGACCGGGACAGGGAGTCTCGCCGGGGAGCTGTTTTTT. This rearrangement joins TRBV25-1 to TRBJ2-2; TRBD1 agrees at 9 bases. Unmatched junction bases numbered 11, after V lost 6 bases and J lost 6 bases. The CDR3 spans 16 residues. Germline loops: CDR1 MGHDK, CDR2 SYGVNS.

The rearrangement joins TRBV7-3 to TRBJ2-7, with D unclear. This CDR3 is built from 13 residues. Deletions cut 5 bases from V and 6 bases from J, with 14 bases between. The germline gives CDR1 SGHTA, CDR2 FQGTGA. The CDR3 DNA reads TGTGCCAGCAGCCCCGGATCATCGGGCGAGCAGTACTTC. Translated: CASSPGSSGEQYF.

The chain recombines TRBV27 with TRBJ1-2; perhaps TRBD1 as D (5 bases). This CDR3 has 16 amino acids. V shed 8 bases and J shed 8 bases, with 27 bases lying between them. Germline CDR1 is MNHEY and CDR2 is SMNVEV (reference sequence). CDR3: CASASRGGTAMIGYTF. The DNA for the CDR3 is TGTGCCAGCGCCTCTAGGGGCGGAACGGCTATGATCGGCTACACCTTC.

The CDR3 coding sequence is TGTGCCAGCAGCTCCAGTAGCGGAGGCACAGATACGCAGTATTTT. Amino acids: CASSSSSGGTDTQYF. V usage is TRBV7-9 and J usage is TRBJ2-3, with D perhaps matching TRBD2 (6 bases). CDR1 is SEHNR and CDR2 is FQNEAQ in the germline V gene (reference sequence). V was trimmed by 4 bases and J by 1 base, leaving 12 bases between them. This CDR3 region has 15 residues.

The V and J genes are TRBV5-6 and TRBJ2-4, with 7 bases lining up with TRBD1. Unmatched junction bases numbered 10, after V lost 6 bases and J lost 4 bases. This CDR3 has 15 residues. Per the germline V gene, CDR1 is SGHDT and CDR2 is YYEEEE. The CDR3, as DNA: TGTGCCAGCACGCGCGGAAGACAGGGTAAAAACATTCAGTACTTC. Its translation is CASTRGRQGKNIQYF.

This clone was detected a few times. The V call is TRBV28, the J call TRBJ2-3, with 7 nucleotides matching TRBD2. Germline V gives CDR1 MDHEN, CDR2 SYDVKM. This CDR3 is 12 amino acids long. V shed 3 bases, J shed 10 bases, and the junction held 4 bases outside the gene matches. The CDR3 spells CASSFVGGAQYF. In DNA, the CDR3 is TGTGCCAGCAGTTTCGTTGGGGGGGCGCAGTATTTT.

This clone showed up just once. The chain is built from TRBV5-4 and TRBJ2-3; 9 bases align to TRBD1. Germline V lookup: CDR1 SGHNT, CDR2 YYREEE (reference sequence). The length of the CDR3 is 16 residues. The V and J ends lost 4 bases and 1 base, in that order; junction bases with no gene match: 7. The DNA of the CDR3 is TGTGCCAGCAGCACCCGGGACAGGGTGGGCACAGATACGCAGTATTTT. Its translation: CASSTRDRVGTDTQYF.

As to this clone: This CDR3 is also generated by other DNA sequences in the sample. V usage is TRBV5-1 and J usage is TRBJ2-1, with D possibly being TRBD1 (5 bases). V lost 0 bases, J lost 3 bases, and 10 bases lay in between. Germline loops: CDR1 SGHRS, CDR2 YFSETQ. CDR3 length: 15 residues. The DNA for the CDR3 is TGCGCCAGCAGCTTGGGGGGCCAAAGCTACAATGAGCAGTTCTTC. Translating it yields CASSLGGQSYNEQFF.

This clone occurred a few times. This rearrangement joins TRBV20-1 to TRBJ2-1; unclear D gene. The CDR3 extends over 11 amino acids. Germline-derived CDR1 and CDR2 are DFQATT and SNEGSKA (reference sequence). The germline V and J ends were trimmed by 2 bases and 7 bases, with 6 bases remaining between them. CDR3 nucleotides: TGCAGTGCTAGAACGGTGAATGAGCAGTTCTTC. This codes for CSARTVNEQFF.

The V and J genes are TRBV6-6 and TRBJ2-2, with TRBD1 identical over 8 bases. V shed 6 bases, J shed 0 bases, and the junction held 6 bases outside the gene matches. The CDR3 has 16 amino acids. Germline assignment: CDR1 MNHNY and CDR2 SVGAGI (reference sequence). CDR3 amino acids: CASRPADRANTGELFF. CDR3 nucleotide sequence: TGTGCCAGCAGACCCGCGGACAGGGCGAACACCGGGGAGCTGTTTTTT.

This chain joins TRBV10-3 and TRBJ2-2; 8 nucleotides match TRBD1. The V gene's germline CDR1 is ENHRY and CDR2 SYGVKD. This CDR3 comprises 14 residues. V was clipped by 8 bases and J by 3 bases; unmatched bases: 5. The CDR3 region has the DNA TGTGCCATCGGACAGGGCGGTTACACCGGGGAGCTGTTTTTT. Translation: CAIGQGGYTGELFF.

The V gene is TRBV7-2, the J gene TRBJ2-3; D gene unclear. Trimming left V 5 bases short and J 6 bases short, with 12 bases between. CDR3 length: 13 amino acids. Germline values: CDR1 SGHTA, CDR2 FQGNSA. The CDR3 loop reads CASSPQVRDTQYF. CDR3 in DNA: TGTGCCAGCAGCCCCCAGGTCAGGGATACGCAGTATTTT.

This chain joins TRBV11-3 and TRBJ2-3, with D perhaps matching TRBD2 (5 bases). Germline V gene sequence: CDR1 SGHNT, CDR2 YENEEA. The length of the CDR3 is 17 residues. The V end lost 5 bases, the J end lost 3 bases, and 21 bases lay between the germline ends. The DNA for the CDR3 is TGTGCCAGCAGCCCAATCCCTTCGCGGGTAGGAACAGATACGCAGTATTTT. Residues: CASSPIPSRVGTDTQYF.

The rearrangement links TRBV11-2 to TRBJ2-7; 10 bases line up with TRBD2. This CDR3 is built from 16 residues. Germline V gene lookup returns CDR1 SGHAT and CDR2 FQNNGV. After removal of 1 base from V and 4 bases from J, the junction contained 7 bases not matched to a gene. In DNA form, the CDR3 reads TGTGCCAGCAGCTTAGTCGAGCGGGAGGGCCTATACGAGCAGTACGTC. This translates into CASSLVEREGLYEQYV.

This rearrangement joins TRBV25-1 to TRBJ2-5, with 8 nucleotides matching TRBD2. V was pared by 1 base and J by 1 base, with 5 bases of the junction left unmatched. Germline V gene data show CDR1 as MGHDK and CDR2 as SYGVNS. The CDR3 is 16 residues long. CDR3 coding DNA: TGTGCCAGCAGTGAATGGGAACTAGCGGTCCAAGAGACCCAGTACTTC. It is translated as CASSEWELAVQETQYF.